This TCR beta chain was retrieved from a study of blood T cell repertoires in COVID-19. Study-wide context: Sample material is recorded as cDNA or gDNA derived from T cells, B-cell-depleted T cells, or PBMCs.

CDR1 and CDR2 (germline): MNHEY, SMNVEV (reference sequence). This CDR3 has 16 residues. V lost 5 bases to trimming and J lost 7 bases; unmatched junction nucleotides: 9. Original handling: From reference gene primer amplification, estimates of nucleated cell counts were derived. Sequencing used immunoSEQ multiplex PCR; TCRdb keeps in-frame clones, though not all of them. V and J calls and clone size are given by that table; D and trimming were obtained from the DNA. The sample contains under 200,000 clones, over 70% of which appear only once. Participants were aged roughly 18 to 90 years, lived in over 20 US areas, and enrolled virtually.

The chain has TRBV27 and TRBJ2-1, with 12 bases fitting TRBD2. Sequencing was done on a sample of PBMCs or T cells enriched from blood (not recorded which). The sequence was collected from a man in his fifties who had recovered from COVID-19. CDR3 sequence (DNA): TGTGCCAGCAGTCTTTTGACTAGCGGGAGAACTAATGAGCAGTTCTTC. Amino acid sequence: CASSLLTSGRTNEQFF.